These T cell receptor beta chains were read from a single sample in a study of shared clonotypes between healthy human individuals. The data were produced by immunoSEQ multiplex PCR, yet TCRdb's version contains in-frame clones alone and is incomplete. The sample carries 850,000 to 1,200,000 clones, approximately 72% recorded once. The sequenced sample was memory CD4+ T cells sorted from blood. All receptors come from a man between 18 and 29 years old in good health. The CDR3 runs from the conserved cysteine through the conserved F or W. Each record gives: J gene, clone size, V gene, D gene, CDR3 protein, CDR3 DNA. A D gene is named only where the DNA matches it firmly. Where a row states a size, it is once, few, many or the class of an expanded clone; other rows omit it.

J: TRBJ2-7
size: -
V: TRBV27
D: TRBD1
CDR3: CASSSDRGHDYEQYF
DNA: TGTGCCAGCAGTTCCGACAGGGGTCACGACTACGAGCAGTACTTC

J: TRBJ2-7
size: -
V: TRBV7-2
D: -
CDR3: CASRESWLHEQYF
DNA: TGTGCCAGCAGGGAGTCGTGGCTCCACGAGCAGTACTTC

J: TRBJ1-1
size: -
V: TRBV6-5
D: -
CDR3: CASSPPQGGAFF
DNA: TGTGCCAGCAGTCCGCCACAGGGAGGAGCTTTCTTT

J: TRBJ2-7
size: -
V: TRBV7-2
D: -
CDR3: CASSLAGSYEQYF
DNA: TGTGCCAGCAGCCTTGCCGGGAGCTACGAGCAGTACTTC

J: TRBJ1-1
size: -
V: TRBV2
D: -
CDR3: CASSERGRGWTEAFF
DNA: TGTGCCAGCAGTGAACGGGGCAGGGGATGGACTGAAGCTTTCTTT

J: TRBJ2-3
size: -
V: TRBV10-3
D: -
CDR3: CAISAAGRTDTQYF
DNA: TGTGCCATCAGTGCGGCAGGACGAACAGATACGCAGTATTTT

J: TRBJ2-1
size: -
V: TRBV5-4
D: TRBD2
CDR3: CASSAQSGSNEQFF
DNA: TGTGCCAGCAGCGCGCAGAGCGGGAGTAATGAGCAGTTCTTC

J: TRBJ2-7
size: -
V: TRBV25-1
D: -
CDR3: CASSELGYRGIDEQYF
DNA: TGTGCCAGCAGTGAATTAGGGTATCGGGGGATCGACGAGCAGTACTTC

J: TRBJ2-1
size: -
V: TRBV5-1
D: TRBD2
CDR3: CASSLLGLADEQFF
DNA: TGCGCCAGCAGCTTGTTGGGACTAGCAGATGAGCAGTTCTTC

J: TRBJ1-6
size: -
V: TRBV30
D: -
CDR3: CACTGTQGHSYNSPLHF
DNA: TGTGCCTGCACCGGGACCCAGGGGCACTCCTATAATTCACCCCTCCACTTT

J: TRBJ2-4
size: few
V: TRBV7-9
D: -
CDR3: CASSRDLAKNIQYF
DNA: TGTGCCAGCAGCCGAGACCTAGCCAAAAACATTCAGTACTTC

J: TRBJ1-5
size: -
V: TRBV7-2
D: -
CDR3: CASSQGQGLNQPQHF
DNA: TGTGCCAGCAGCCAGGGGCAGGGACTGAATCAGCCCCAGCATTTT

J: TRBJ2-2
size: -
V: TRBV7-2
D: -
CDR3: CASSPRGGELFF
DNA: TGTGCCAGCAGCCCAAGGGGCGGGGAGCTGTTTTTT

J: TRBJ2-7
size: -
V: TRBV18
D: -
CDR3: CASSPQSSSYEQYF
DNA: TGTGCCAGCTCACCACAGTCGAGCTCCTACGAGCAGTACTTC

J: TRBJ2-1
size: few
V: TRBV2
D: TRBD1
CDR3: CASSKDRGGYNEQFF
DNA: TGTGCCAGCAGTAAGGACAGGGGGGGCTACAATGAGCAGTTCTTC

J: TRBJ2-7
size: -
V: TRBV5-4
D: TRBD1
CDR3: CASSLDRGTGEQYF
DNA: TGTGCCAGCAGCTTGGACAGGGGGACCGGGGAGCAGTACTTC

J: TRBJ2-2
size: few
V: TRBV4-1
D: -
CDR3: CASSLGVLDRELFF
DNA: TGCGCCAGCAGCCTAGGGGTACTTGACCGGGAGCTGTTTTTT

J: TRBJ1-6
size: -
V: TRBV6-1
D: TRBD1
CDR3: CASSTDRDTLHF
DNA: TGTGCCAGCAGCACGGACAGGGACACCCTCCACTTT

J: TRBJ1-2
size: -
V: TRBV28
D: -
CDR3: CASTPGGPNYGYTF
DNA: TGTGCCAGCACCCCGGGGGGACCTAACTATGGCTACACCTTC

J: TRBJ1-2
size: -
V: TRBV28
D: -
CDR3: CASRGGGSGYTF
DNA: TGTGCCAGCAGAGGGGGGGGCAGTGGCTACACCTTC

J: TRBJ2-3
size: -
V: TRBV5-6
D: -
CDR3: CASSLDRAQYF
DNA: TGTGCCAGCAGCTTGGACAGGGCGCAGTATTTT

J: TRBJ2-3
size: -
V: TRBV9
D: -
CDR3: CASSRWTTADTQYF
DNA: TGTGCCAGCAGCCGATGGACAACGGCAGATACGCAGTATTTT

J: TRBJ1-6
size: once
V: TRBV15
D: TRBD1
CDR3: CATSGGQGMSNSPLHF
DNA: TGTGCCACCAGCGGGGGACAGGGTATGAGTAATTCACCCCTCCACTTT

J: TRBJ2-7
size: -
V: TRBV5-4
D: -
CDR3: CASSLEGYEQYF
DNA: TGTGCCAGCAGCTTGGAAGGCTACGAGCAGTACTTC

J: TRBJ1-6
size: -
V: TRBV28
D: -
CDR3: CASSLRLSTNSPLHF
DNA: TGTGCCAGCAGTTTAAGGCTGAGCACAAATTCACCCCTCCACTTT

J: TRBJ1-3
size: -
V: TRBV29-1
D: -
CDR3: CSVSKTGNTIYF
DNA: TGCAGCGTTTCTAAGACTGGAAACACCATATATTTT

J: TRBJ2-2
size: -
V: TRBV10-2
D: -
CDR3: CASSETGSTGELFF
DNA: TGCGCCAGCAGTGAGACAGGGAGCACCGGGGAGCTGTTTTTT

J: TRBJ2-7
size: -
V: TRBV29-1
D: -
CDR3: CSVERLQGSYEQYF
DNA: TGCAGCGTTGAACGGCTCCAGGGTAGCTACGAGCAGTACTTC

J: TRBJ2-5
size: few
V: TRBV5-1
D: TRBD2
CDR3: CASSEMGAGGETQYF
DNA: TGCGCCAGCAGCGAAATGGGAGCGGGGGGAGAGACCCAGTACTTC

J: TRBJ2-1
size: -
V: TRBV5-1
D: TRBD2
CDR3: CASSLFERGDNEQFF
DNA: TGCGCCAGCAGCTTGTTCGAGCGGGGGGACAATGAGCAGTTCTTC

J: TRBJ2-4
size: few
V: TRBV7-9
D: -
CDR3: CASSPGTVTDIQYF
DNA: TGTGCCAGCAGCCCGGGGACTGTTACGGACATTCAGTACTTC

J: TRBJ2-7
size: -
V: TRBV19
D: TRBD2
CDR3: CASSIGGGAYEQYF
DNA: TGTGCCAGTAGTATTGGCGGGGGGGCCTACGAGCAGTACTTC

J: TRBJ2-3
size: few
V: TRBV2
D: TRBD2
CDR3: CASSGRGGVTDTQYF
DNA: TGTGCCAGCAGTGGCCGGGGGGGCGTAACAGATACGCAGTATTTT

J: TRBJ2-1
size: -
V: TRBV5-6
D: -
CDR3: CASSLDGQPYNEQFF
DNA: TGTGCCAGCAGCTTGGACGGACAGCCCTACAATGAGCAGTTCTTC

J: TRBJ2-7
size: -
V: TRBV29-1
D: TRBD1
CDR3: CSVKTGVYYEQYF
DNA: TGCAGCGTCAAAACAGGGGTCTACTACGAGCAGTACTTC

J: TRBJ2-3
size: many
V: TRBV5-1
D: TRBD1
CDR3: CASSLLQGADTQYF
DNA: TGCGCCAGCAGCTTGTTACAGGGGGCAGATACGCAGTATTTT

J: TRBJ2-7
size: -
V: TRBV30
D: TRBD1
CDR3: CAWSVRVRGYEQYF
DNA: TGTGCCTGGAGTGTACGGGTCAGGGGGTACGAGCAGTACTTC

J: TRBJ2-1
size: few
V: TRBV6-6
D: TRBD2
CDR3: CASAPGTSGIEFF
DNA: TGTGCCAGCGCACCAGGGACTAGTGGAATTGAGTTCTTC

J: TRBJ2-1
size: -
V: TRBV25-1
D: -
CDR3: CASQQSYNEQFF
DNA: TGTGCCAGCCAACAGAGCTACAATGAGCAGTTCTTC

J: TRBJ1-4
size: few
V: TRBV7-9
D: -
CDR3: CASSLDSGSNEKLFF
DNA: TGTGCCAGCAGCTTAGATTCTGGGAGTAATGAAAAACTGTTTTTT

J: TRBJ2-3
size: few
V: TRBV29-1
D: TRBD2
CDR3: CSVVRGGTDTQYF
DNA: TGCAGCGTTGTACGGGGGGGCACAGATACGCAGTATTTT

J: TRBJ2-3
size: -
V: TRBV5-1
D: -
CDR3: CASGRDGNTDTQYF
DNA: TGCGCCAGCGGCAGGGATGGGAACACAGATACGCAGTATTTT